In its sample, the clone carrying this TCR beta chain was seen a few times. The antigen is unknown. The data are from a study of identical twins. Overall study findings and caveats: Researchers reported excess low generation probability among twin-shared out-of-frame alpha sequences.

MiXCR was run by TCRdb on the 5' RACE reads, yielding one entry per CDR3 protein. Of about 520,000 distinct CDR3 sequences in the sample, around 20% were seen once. The CDR3 runs to 14 residues. Trimming pared 7 bases from V and 10 bases from J, leaving 19 bases between. This sample also belongs to another study, concerning T cells expressing NK-cell markers. As that report states: Dominant NKG2C+ clonotypes in a handful of donors made up roughly 1.0-7.0% of CD8+ T cells.

The receptor was derived from a woman between 18 and 29 years old in good health. The chain has TRBV12-3 or TRBV12-4 and TRBJ1-4; D might be TRBD1 (5 bases). Sequences were obtained from CD4+ T cells sorted from blood. The chain's CDR3 is CASTLGLLQGKLFF. CDR3 nucleotide sequence: TGTGCCAGCACCTTGGGACTGCTCCAAGGAAAACTGTTTTTT.